Here is one T cell receptor beta chain with its context. What it binds is unknown. CDR1 is SGDLS and CDR2 is YYNGEE in the germline V gene. V lost 3 bases to trimming and J lost 2 bases; unmatched junction nucleotides: 6. The CDR3 is 18 amino acids. Sequencing was performed with immunoSEQ multiplex PCR; in TCRdb, only in-frame clones are kept and a portion is missing. The sample includes roughly 60,000 clones, about nine tenths seen only once; the top ten take roughly 25%. This entry comes from a study of OX40 agonist ivuxolimab in advanced cancers. Study outcomes and limitations: The specificity for antigen of the expanded peripheral T cells was not determined. Among T cells, CD8+ cells averaged more expanded clones than CD4+ cells.

This material consisted of CD4+ or CD8+ T cells sorted from blood, taken in a trial of the OX40 agonist ivuxolimab. This clonotype originated in an adult with an advanced solid tumor such as melanoma, head and neck, liver or kidney cancer. The chain combines TRBV9 with TRBJ2-3; 16 bases are a match to TRBD2. The CDR3 reads CASSAGLAGGPPTDTQYF. The CDR3 bases are TGTGCCAGCAGCGCGGGACTAGCGGGAGGGCCCCCCACAGATACGCAGTATTTT.